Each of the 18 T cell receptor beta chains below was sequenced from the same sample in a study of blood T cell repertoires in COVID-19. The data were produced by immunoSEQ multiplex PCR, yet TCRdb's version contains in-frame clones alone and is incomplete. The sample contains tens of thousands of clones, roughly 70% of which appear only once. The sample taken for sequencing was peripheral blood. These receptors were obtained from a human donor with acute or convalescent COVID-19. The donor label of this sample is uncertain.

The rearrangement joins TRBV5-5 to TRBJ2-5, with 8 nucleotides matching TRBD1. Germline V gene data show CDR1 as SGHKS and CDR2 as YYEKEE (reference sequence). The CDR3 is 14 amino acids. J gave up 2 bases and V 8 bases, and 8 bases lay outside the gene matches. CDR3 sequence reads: CASHTQGAQETQYF. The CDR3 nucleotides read TGTGCCAGTCACACCCAGGGGGCTCAAGAGACCCAGTACTTC.

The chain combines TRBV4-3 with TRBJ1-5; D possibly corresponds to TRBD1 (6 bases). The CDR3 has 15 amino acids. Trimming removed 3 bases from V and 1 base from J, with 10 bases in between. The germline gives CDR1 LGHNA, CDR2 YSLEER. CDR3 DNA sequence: TGCGCCAGCAGCCAGCACAGGGCAAGCAATCAGCCCCAGCATTTT. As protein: CASSQHRASNQPQHF.

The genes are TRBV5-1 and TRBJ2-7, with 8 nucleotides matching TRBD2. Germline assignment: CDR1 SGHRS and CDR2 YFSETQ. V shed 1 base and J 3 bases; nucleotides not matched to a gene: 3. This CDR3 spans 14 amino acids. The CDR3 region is CASSLSLAGYEQYF. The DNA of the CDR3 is TGCGCCAGCAGCTTGAGCCTAGCGGGCTACGAGCAGTACTTC.

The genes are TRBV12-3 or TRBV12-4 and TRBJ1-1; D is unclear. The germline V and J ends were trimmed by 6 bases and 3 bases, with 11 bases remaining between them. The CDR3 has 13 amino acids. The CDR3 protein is CASSHLPDTEAFF. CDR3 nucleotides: TGTGCCAGCAGCCACCTACCGGACACTGAAGCTTTCTTT.

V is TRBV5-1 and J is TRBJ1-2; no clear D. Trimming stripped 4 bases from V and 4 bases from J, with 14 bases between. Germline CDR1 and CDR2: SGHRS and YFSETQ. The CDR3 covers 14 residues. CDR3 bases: TGCGCCAGCAGCCCTAGTCCAGACGGCTATGGCTACACCTTC. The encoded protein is CASSPSPDGYGYTF.

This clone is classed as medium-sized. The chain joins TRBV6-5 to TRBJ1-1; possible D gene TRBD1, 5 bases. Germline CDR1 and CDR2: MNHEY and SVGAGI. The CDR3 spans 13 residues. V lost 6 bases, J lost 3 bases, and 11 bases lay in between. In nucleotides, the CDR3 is TGTGCCAGCAGCACGACAGCCTACACTGAAGCTTTCTTT. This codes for CASSTTAYTEAFF.

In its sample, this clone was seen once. This CDR3 reads CASSQDLVQGTEAFF. The DNA of the CDR3 is TGTGCCAGCAGCCAAGATCTAGTCCAGGGCACTGAAGCTTTCTTT. The chain uses TRBV3-1 (or the pseudogene TRBV3-2) and TRBJ1-1, with D tentatively TRBD1 (5 bases). This CDR3 has 15 residues. Germline CDR1 reads LGHDT; CDR2 reads YNNKEL (reference sequence). Deletions cut 0 bases from V and 4 bases from J, with 12 bases between.

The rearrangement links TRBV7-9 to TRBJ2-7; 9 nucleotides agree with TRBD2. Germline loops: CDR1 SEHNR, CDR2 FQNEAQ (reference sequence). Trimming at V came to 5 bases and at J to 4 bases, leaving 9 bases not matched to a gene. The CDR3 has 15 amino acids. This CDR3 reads CASSQAGLAKYEQYF. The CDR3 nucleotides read TGTGCCAGCAGCCAGGCTGGACTAGCGAAGTACGAGCAGTACTTC.

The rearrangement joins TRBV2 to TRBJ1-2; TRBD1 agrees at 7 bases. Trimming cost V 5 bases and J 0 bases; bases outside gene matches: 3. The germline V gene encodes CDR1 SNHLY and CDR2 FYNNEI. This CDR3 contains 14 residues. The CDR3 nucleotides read TGTGCCAGCAGTAGACAGGGAACTAACTATGGCTACACCTTC. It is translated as CASSRQGTNYGYTF.

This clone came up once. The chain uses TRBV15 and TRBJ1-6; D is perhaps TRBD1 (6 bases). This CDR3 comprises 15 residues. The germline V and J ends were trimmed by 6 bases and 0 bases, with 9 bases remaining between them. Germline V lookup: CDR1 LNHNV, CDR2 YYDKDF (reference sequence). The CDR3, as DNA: TGTGCCACCAGAACAGGGAACTCCTATAATTCACCCCTCCACTTT. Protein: CATRTGNSYNSPLHF.

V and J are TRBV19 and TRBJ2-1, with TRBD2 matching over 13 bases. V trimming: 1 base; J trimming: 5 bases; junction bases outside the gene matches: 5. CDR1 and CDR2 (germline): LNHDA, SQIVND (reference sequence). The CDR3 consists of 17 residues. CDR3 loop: CASSIARLAGGNNEQFF. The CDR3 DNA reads TGTGCCAGTAGTATAGCCCGACTAGCGGGGGGCAACAATGAGCAGTTCTTC.

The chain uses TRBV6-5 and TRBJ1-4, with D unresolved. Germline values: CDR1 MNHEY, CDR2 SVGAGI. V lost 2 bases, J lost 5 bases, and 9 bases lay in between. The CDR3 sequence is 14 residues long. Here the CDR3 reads CASSYGTTNEKLFF. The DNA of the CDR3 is TGTGCCAGCAGTTACGGTACGACAAATGAAAAACTGTTTTTT.

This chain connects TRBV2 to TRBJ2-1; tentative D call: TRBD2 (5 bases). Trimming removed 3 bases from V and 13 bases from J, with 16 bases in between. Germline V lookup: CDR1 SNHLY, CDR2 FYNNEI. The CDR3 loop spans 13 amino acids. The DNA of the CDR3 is TGTGCCAGCAGTGATGTGGCTAGCTCGTTTCAGTTCTTC. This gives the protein CASSDVASSFQFF.

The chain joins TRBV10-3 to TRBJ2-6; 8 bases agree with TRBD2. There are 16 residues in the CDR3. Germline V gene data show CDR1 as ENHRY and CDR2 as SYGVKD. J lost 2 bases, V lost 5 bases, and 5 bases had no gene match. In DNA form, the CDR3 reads TGTGCCATCAGTCAGGCGGGAGGCGCTGGGGCCAACGTCCTGACTTTC. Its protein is CAISQAGGAGANVLTF.

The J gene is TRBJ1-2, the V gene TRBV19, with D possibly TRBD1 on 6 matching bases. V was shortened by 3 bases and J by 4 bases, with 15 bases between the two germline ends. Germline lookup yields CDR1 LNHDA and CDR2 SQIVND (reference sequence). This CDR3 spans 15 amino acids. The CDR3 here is CASSIGGAFGYGYTF. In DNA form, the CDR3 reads TGTGCCAGTAGTATCGGGGGGGCATTTGGCTATGGCTACACCTTC.

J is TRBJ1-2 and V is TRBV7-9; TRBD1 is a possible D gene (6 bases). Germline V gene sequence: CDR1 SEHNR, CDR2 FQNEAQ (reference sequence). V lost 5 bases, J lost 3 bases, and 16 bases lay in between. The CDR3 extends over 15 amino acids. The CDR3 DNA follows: TGTGCCAGCAGCATGACAGGAGCTAGCTACTATGGCTACACCTTC. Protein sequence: CASSMTGASYYGYTF. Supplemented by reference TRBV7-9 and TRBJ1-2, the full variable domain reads DTGVSQNPRHKITKRGQNVTFRCDPISEHNRLYWYRQTLGQGPEFLTYFQNEAQLEKSRLLSDRFSAERPKGSFSTLEIQRTEQGDSAMYLCASSMTGASYYGYTFGSGTRLTVV.

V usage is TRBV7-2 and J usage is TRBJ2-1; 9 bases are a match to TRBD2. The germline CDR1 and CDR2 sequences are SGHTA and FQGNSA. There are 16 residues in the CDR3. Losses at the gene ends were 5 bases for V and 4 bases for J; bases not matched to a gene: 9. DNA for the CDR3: TGTGCCAGCAGCCCGCGTAGCGGGAGAGTATACAATGAGCAGTTCTTC. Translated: CASSPRSGRVYNEQFF.

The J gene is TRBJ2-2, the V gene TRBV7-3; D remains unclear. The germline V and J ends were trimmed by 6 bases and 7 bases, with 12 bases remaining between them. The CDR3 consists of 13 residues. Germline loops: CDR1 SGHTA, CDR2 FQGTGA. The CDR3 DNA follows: TGTGCCAGCAGTTCTGCCCGGTTCGGGGAGCTGTTTTTT. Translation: CASSSARFGELFF. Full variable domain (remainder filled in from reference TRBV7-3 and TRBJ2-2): GAGVSQTPSNKVTEKGKYVELRCDPISGHTALYWYRQSLGQGPEFLIYFQGTGAADDSGLPNDRFFAVRPEGSVSTLKIQRTERGDSAVYLCASSSARFGELFFGEGSRLTVL.